The 21 T cell receptor beta chains listed next were all sequenced from one sample in a study of PD-1 blockade in classical Hodgkin lymphoma. Time point in this sample: cycle 4 day 1 (C4D1), after around six weeks of nivolumab. After autologous stem cell transplantation all patients relapsed, and prior brentuximab vedotin exposure differed between cohorts. Data came from immunoSEQ multiplex PCR; TCRdb stores just in-frame clones and leaves some out. The sample yields about 30,000 clones, over 75% seen once. Material: peripheral blood mononuclear cells (PBMCs), obtained before the fourth cycle of nivolumab. The receptors here all came from a human donor with classical Hodgkin lymphoma.

This clone came up a few times. In the same sample, other DNA sequences code for this CDR3. The chain employs TRBV5-5 and TRBJ1-4; D is perhaps TRBD1 (6 bases). Trimming left V 1 base short and J 0 bases short, with 7 bases between. The CDR3 covers 15 residues. The germline V gene has CDR1 SGHKS and CDR2 YYEKEE (reference sequence). The chain's CDR3 is CASSLRGATNEKLFF. DNA for the CDR3: TGTGCCAGCAGCTTGAGGGGGGCAACTAATGAAAAACTGTTTTTT.

The genes are TRBV5-8 and TRBJ1-2; no reliable D call. Germline V gene sequence: CDR1 SGHTS, CDR2 YDEGEE. The V end was cut by 0 bases, the J end by 4 bases, with 10 bases between. The CDR3 spans 14 residues. In DNA form, the CDR3 reads TGTGCCAGCAGCTTGGTGGGCCCTCCCTATGGCTACACCTTC. Protein sequence: CASSLVGPPYGYTF.

The V call is TRBV19, the J call TRBJ1-6; D is possibly TRBD1 (6 bases). The CDR3 consists of 14 residues. CDR1 and CDR2 (germline): LNHDA, SQIVND (reference sequence). Trimming took 5 bases from V and 7 from J, leaving 12 bases between them. CDR3 residues: CASSLTGTNSPLHF. The CDR3, as DNA: TGTGCCAGTAGTCTGACAGGAACGAATTCACCCCTCCACTTT.

V usage is TRBV4-2 and J usage is TRBJ2-2; D tentatively fits TRBD1 or TRBD2 (7 bases each). Germline V CDR1 and CDR2: LGHNA, YNFKEQ. Trimming stripped 1 base from V and 5 bases from J, with 14 bases between. This CDR3 is 16 amino acids long. In nucleotides, the CDR3 is TGTGCCAGCAGCCAAGGGGAGGGGGCAGAAACCGGGGAGCTGTTTTTT. Protein sequence: CASSQGEGAETGELFF.

This rearrangement joins TRBV7-9 to TRBJ1-1; tentative D call: TRBD1 (5 bases). The CDR3 extends over 13 amino acids. V lost 6 bases to trimming and J lost 3 bases, with 11 bases between them. CDR1 SEHNR and CDR2 FQNEAQ come from the germline V gene (reference sequence). CDR3 sequence: CASRGDRDTEAFF. As DNA, the CDR3 is TGTGCCAGCAGGGGGGATCGGGACACTGAAGCTTTCTTT.

This clone was seen a few times. The rearrangement uses TRBV4-3 and TRBJ2-3; TRBD2 matches at 13 bases. The CDR3 consists of 16 residues. V shed 0 bases, J shed 8 bases, and the junction held 5 bases outside the gene matches. Germline values: CDR1 LGHNA, CDR2 YSLEER. The CDR3 spells CASSQERTSGRGTQYF. The DNA for the CDR3 is TGCGCCAGCAGCCAAGAACGCACTAGCGGGAGGGGTACGCAGTATTTT.

The J gene is TRBJ2-7, the V gene TRBV25-1; D is undetermined. The germline V gene encodes CDR1 MGHDK and CDR2 SYGVNS. Deletions cut 0 bases from V and 0 bases from J, with 6 bases between. This CDR3 has 14 residues. The DNA of the CDR3 is TGTGCCAGCAGTGAATACAAGATCTCCTACGAGCAGTACTTC. Its protein product is CASSEYKISYEQYF.

The gene calls are TRBV9 and TRBJ2-5; the match to TRBD1 covers 7 bases. The germline CDR1 and CDR2 sequences are SGDLS and YYNGEE. The CDR3 contains 15 residues. V trimming: 4 bases; J trimming: 2 bases; junction bases outside the gene matches: 8. CDR3 bases: TGTGCCAGCAGCCGTAGGGGGACAGAGCAAGAGACCCAGTACTTC. It translates to CASSRRGTEQETQYF.

This chain joins TRBV18 and TRBJ1-5; D unclear. The CDR3 runs 14 residues. Trimming removed 3 bases from V and 6 bases from J, with 12 bases in between. Looked up from germline, CDR1 is KGHSH and CDR2 is LQKENI. Here the CDR3 reads CASSPAERGQPQHF. DNA for the CDR3: TGTGCCAGCTCACCCGCAGAGAGAGGTCAGCCCCAGCATTTT.

The chain couples TRBV7-8 to TRBJ1-4; no clear D. V was trimmed by 0 bases and J by 7 bases, leaving 15 bases between them. The CDR3 is 16 amino acids. The germline V gene has CDR1 SGHVS and CDR2 FQNEAQ. The chain's CDR3 is CASSLASQGVGEKLFF. The CDR3 DNA sequence: TGTGCCAGCAGCTTAGCGAGCCAAGGAGTCGGTGAAAAACTGTTTTTT.

The chain uses TRBV7-6 and TRBJ2-2, with a possible D match to TRBD2 (6 bases). The V gene lost 5 bases and the J gene lost 4 bases, with 17 bases spanning the gap. Looked up from germline, CDR1 is SGHVS and CDR2 is FNYEAQ. The CDR3 is made up of 16 amino acids. The CDR3 coding sequence is TGTGCCAGCAGCCTAGTGGAGGGGTCGCGCACCGGGGAGCTGTTTTTT. Its translation: CASSLVEGSRTGELFF.

The chain uses TRBV27 and TRBJ2-1; 8 bases are a match to TRBD2. Germline CDR1 and CDR2: MNHEY and SMNVEV (reference sequence). The CDR3 extends over 16 amino acids. Trimming removed 5 bases from V and 3 bases from J; junction bases left unmatched: 9. In DNA, the CDR3 is TGTGCCAGCAGTACCCCCCGGCGGGGGGACTACAATGAGCAGTTCTTC. The encoded protein is CASSTPRRGDYNEQFF.

This clone was recorded a few times. The rearrangement joins TRBV2 to TRBJ1-2; D is unresolved. The CDR3 loop spans 16 amino acids. V lost 2 bases to trimming and J lost 5 bases, with 18 bases between them. Germline-derived CDR1 and CDR2 are SNHLY and FYNNEI. The CDR3 reads CASSETALRSGYGYTF. The DNA for the CDR3 is TGTGCCAGCAGTGAAACCGCGCTACGGTCAGGTTATGGCTACACCTTC.

This chain links TRBV7-9 with TRBJ2-1, with unresolved D. The CDR3 sequence is 13 residues long. Trimming cost V 2 bases and J 10 bases, with 12 bases left between them. From germline, CDR1 is SEHNR and CDR2 FQNEAQ (reference sequence). Here the CDR3 reads CASSLSAESEQFF. In nucleotides, the CDR3 is TGTGCCAGCAGCTTATCCGCGGAGAGCGAGCAGTTCTTC.

The V and J genes are TRBV7-9 and TRBJ1-2; D call uncertain. Germline loops: CDR1 SEHNR, CDR2 FQNEAQ (reference sequence). Trimming took off 1 base at V and 5 bases at J, with 8 bases between the two ends. The CDR3 runs to 13 residues. Written as DNA, the CDR3 is TGTGCCAGCAGCTTAGGGTCTAGGTATGGCTACACCTTC. Protein sequence: CASSLGSRYGYTF.

The chain links TRBV7-2 to TRBJ2-7, with 10 nucleotides matching TRBD2. The CDR3 extends over 15 amino acids. Germline trimming cut 5 bases from V and 2 bases from J; bases unmatched to any gene: 6. CDR1 and CDR2 (germline): SGHTA, FQGNSA. For the CDR3, the DNA is TGTGCCAGCAGCCACGCCACTAGCGGGGCCTACGAGCAGTACTTC. Translated, it gives CASSHATSGAYEQYF.

The V gene is TRBV5-1, the J gene TRBJ2-3; possibly TRBD1 or TRBD2 for D (5 bases each). V lost 0 bases and J lost 9, with 8 bases in between. Germline-derived CDR1 and CDR2 are SGHRS and YFSETQ. This CDR3 region has 12 residues. The CDR3 DNA sequence: TGCGCCAGCAGCTTGGAAAGGGACACGCAGTATTTT. Translation: CASSLERDTQYF. Complete variable domain (other parts from reference TRBV5-1 and TRBJ2-3): KAGVTQTPRYLIKTRGQQVTLSCSPISGHRSVSWYQQTPGQGLQFLFEYFSETQRNKGNFPGRFSGRQFSNSRSEMNVSTLELGDSALYLCASSLERDTQYFGPGTRLTVL.

The V gene is TRBV7-8, the J gene TRBJ1-2; 7 bases are shared with TRBD1. The CDR3 covers 14 residues. Germline V lookup: CDR1 SGHVS, CDR2 FQNEAQ. V gave up 1 base and J gave up 2 bases; unmatched junction bases: 1. The CDR3 nucleotides read TGTGCCAGCAGCTTAGGGACAGGAAACTATGGCTACACCTTC. Residues: CASSLGTGNYGYTF.

This clone was observed a handful of times. The chain couples TRBV19 to TRBJ2-7, with D perhaps matching TRBD1 or TRBD2 (5 bases each). The V end was cut by 3 bases, the J end by 3 bases, with 21 bases between. CDR1 is LNHDA, CDR2 SQIVND, per germline (reference sequence). The length of the CDR3 is 17 residues. CDR3 protein: CASSIAGWSSANYEQYF. CDR3 in DNA: TGTGCCAGTAGTATCGCAGGGTGGAGTAGCGCTAACTACGAGCAGTACTTC.

This clone was recorded only once. Other DNA sequences in the sample encode the same CDR3. The chain links TRBV7-2 to TRBJ1-5; D might be TRBD1 (5 bases). Germline CDR1 reads SGHTA; CDR2 reads FQGNSA. The CDR3 loop spans 16 amino acids. Between the trimmed V and J ends, which lost 2 bases and 4 bases, there was a span of 15 bases. The CDR3 reads CASSLRPAGRNQPQHF. CDR3 nucleotides: TGTGCCAGCAGCTTACGGCCAGCAGGGAGAAATCAGCCCCAGCATTTT.

The genes are TRBV13 and TRBJ2-7, with TRBD1 identical over 7 bases. After removal of 5 bases from V and 2 bases from J, the junction contained 9 bases not matched to a gene. Germline loops: CDR1 PRHDT, CDR2 FYEKMQ (reference sequence). The CDR3 runs 15 residues. CDR3 residues: CASSNRRDRTYEQYF. The CDR3, as DNA: TGTGCCAGCAGCAACCGAAGGGACAGAACCTACGAGCAGTACTTC.